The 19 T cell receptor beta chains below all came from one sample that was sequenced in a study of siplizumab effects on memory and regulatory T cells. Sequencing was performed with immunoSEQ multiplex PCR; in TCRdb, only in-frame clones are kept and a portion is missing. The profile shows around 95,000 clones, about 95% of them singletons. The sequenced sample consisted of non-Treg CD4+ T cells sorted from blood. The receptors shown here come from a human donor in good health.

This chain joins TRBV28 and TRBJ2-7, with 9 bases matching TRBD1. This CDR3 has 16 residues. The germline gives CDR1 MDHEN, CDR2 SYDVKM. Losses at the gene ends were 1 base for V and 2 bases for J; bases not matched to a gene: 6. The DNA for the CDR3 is TGTGCCAGCAGTTTATTCCTGGGGACAGGGCCCTACGAGCAGTACTTC. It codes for CASSLFLGTGPYEQYF.

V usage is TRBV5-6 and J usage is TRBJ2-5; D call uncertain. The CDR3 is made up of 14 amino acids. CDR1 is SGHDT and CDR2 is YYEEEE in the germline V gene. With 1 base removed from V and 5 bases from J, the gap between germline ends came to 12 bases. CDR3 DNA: TGTGCCAGCAGCTTGAATCCCTCATCGGAGACCCAGTACTTC. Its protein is CASSLNPSSETQYF.

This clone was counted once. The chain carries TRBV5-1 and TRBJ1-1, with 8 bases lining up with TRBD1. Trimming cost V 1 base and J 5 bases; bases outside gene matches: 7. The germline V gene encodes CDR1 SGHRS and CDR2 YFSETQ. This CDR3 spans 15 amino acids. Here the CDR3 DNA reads TGCGCCAGCAGCTTGACCGGGACAGGAGCTACTGAAGCTTTCTTT. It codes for CASSLTGTGATEAFF.

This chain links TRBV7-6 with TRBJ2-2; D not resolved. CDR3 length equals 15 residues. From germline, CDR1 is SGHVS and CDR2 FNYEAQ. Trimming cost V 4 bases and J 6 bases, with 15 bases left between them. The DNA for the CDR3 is TGTGCCAGCAGCTCGATGGTCATAGAGTCCGGGGAGCTGTTTTTT. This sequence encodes CASSSMVIESGELFF.

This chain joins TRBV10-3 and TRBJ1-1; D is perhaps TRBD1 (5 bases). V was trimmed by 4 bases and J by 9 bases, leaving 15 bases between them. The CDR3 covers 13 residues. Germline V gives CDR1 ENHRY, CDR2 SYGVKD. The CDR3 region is CAISGGVTEKAFF. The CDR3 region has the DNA TGTGCCATCAGTGGGGGAGTGACAGAAAAAGCTTTCTTT.

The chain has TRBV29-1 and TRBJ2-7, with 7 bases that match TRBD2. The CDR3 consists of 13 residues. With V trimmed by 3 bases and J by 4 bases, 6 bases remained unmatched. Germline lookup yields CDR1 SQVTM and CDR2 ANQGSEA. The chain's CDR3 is CSVDQDGRYEQYF. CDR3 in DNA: TGCAGCGTTGATCAAGACGGGAGGTACGAGCAGTACTTC.

The CDR3 DNA reads as TGTGCCAGCAGTTTGGATTCATCAGCCGGGGAGCTGTTTTTT. Encoded protein: CASSLDSSAGELFF. The rearrangement uses TRBV7-9 and TRBJ2-2; D uncertain. The CDR3 is made up of 14 amino acids. The V gene's germline CDR1 is SEHNR and CDR2 FQNEAQ (reference sequence). Trimming stripped 6 bases from V and 6 bases from J, with 14 bases between.

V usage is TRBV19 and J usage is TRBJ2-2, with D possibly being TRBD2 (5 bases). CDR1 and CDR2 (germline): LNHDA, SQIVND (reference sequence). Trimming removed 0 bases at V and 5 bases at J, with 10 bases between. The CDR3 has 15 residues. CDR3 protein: CASSIDDGKTGELFF. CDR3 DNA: TGTGCCAGTAGTATAGACGACGGGAAAACCGGGGAGCTGTTTTTT.

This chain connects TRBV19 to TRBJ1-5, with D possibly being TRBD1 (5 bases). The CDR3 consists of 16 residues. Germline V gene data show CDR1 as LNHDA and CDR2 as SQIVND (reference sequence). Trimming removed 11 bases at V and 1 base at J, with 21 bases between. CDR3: CASNLGGQGSNQPQHF. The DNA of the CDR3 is TGTGCCTCGAACCTGGGGGGTCAGGGAAGCAATCAGCCCCAGCATTTT. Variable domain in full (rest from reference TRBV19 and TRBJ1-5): DGGITQSPKYLFRKEGQNVTLSCEQNLNHDAMYWYRQDPGQGLRLIYYSQIVNDFQKGDIAEGYSVSREKKESFPLTVTSAQKNPTAFYLCASNLGGQGSNQPQHFGDGTRLSIL.

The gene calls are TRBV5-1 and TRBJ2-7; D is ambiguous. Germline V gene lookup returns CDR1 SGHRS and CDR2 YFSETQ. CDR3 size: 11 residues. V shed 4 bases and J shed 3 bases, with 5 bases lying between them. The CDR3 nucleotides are TGCGCCAGCAGCGGAAACTACGAGCAGTACTTC. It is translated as CASSGNYEQYF.

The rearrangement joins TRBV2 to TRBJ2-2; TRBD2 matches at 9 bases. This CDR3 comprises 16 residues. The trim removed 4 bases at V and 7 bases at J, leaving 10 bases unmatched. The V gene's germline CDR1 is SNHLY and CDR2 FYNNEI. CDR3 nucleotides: TGTGCCAGCAGTGTTGGTCTAGCGGGATCCGGCGGGGAGCTGTTTTTT. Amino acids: CASSVGLAGSGGELFF.

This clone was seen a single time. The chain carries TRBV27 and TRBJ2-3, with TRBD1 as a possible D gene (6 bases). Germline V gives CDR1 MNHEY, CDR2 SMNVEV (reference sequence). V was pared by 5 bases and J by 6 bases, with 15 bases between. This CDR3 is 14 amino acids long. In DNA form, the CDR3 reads TGTGCCAGCAGTCGCAACGGACAGAGCGATACGCAGTATTTT. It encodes CASSRNGQSDTQYF.

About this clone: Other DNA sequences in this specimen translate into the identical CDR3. The CDR3 nucleotides read TGTGCCAGCAGCGATAATTACGAGCAGTACTTC. This gives the protein CASSDNYEQYF. The chain is built from TRBV6-1 and TRBJ2-7, with D uncertain. From germline, CDR1 is MNHNS and CDR2 SASEGT. This CDR3 has 11 amino acids. The V end lost 6 bases, the J end lost 4 bases, and 7 bases lay between the germline ends.

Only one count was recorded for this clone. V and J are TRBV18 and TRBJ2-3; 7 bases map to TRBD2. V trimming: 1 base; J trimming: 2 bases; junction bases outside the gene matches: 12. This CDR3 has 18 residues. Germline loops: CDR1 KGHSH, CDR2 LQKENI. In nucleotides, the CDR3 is TGTGCCAGCTCACCACGCCCCCCCCAGCGGGAATTCACAGATACGCAGTATTTT. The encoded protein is CASSPRPPQREFTDTQYF.

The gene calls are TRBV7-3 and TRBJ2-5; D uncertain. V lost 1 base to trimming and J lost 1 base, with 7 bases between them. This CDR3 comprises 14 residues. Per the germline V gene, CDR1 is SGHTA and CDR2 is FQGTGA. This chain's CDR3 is CASSLMPSQETQYF. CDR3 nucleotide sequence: TGTGCCAGCAGCTTAATGCCATCCCAAGAGACCCAGTACTTC.

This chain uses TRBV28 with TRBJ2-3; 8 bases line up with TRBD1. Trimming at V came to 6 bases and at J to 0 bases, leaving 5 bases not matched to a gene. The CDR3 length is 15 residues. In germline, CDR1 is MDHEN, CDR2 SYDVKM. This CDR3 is CASSQDRASTDTQYF. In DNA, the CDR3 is TGTGCCAGCAGCCAGGACAGGGCTAGCACAGATACGCAGTATTTT.

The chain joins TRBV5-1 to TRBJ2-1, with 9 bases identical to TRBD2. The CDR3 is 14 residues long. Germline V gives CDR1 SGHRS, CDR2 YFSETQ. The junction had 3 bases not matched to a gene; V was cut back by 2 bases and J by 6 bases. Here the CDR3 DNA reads TGCGCCAGCAGCTTCGGCGGGAGGGCCAATGAGCAGTTCTTC. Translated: CASSFGGRANEQFF. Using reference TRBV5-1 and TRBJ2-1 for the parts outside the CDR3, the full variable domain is KAGVTQTPRYLIKTRGQQVTLSCSPISGHRSVSWYQQTPGQGLQFLFEYFSETQRNKGNFPGRFSGRQFSNSRSEMNVSTLELGDSALYLCASSFGGRANEQFFGPGTRLTVL.

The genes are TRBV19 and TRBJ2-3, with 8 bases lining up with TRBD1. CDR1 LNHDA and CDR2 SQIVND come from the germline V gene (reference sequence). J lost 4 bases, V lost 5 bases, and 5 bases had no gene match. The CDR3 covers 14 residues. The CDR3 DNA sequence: TGTGCCAGTAGTTTCCAGGGGGCCGCAGATACGCAGTATTTT. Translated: CASSFQGAADTQYF.

The CDR3 DNA is TGTGCCAGCGGGTCCGGGAGGGCCTTAATTAATGAGCAGTTCTTC. Translating gives CASGSGRALINEQFF. The J gene is TRBJ2-1, the V gene TRBV14, with 8 bases identical to TRBD2. Germline V CDR1 and CDR2: SGHDN, FVKESK. This CDR3 is 15 amino acids long. V shed 8 bases, J shed 7 bases, and the junction held 13 bases outside the gene matches.